This is a list of T cell receptor beta chains from one sample in a study of T cells in Graves' hyperthyroidism and ophthalmopathy. TCRdb called the multiplex PCR reads again in MiXCR, with one record for every CDR3 protein. The sample yields about 660,000 distinct CDR3 sequences, just under 45% seen once. The sequenced sample consisted of peripheral blood or thyroid tissue (not recorded which). The source of these receptors is an adult man with Graves' disease, either hyperthyroidism or ophthalmopathy (not recorded which). The CDR3 runs from the conserved cysteine through the conserved F or W. The D gene is left open where the match is weak. Expanded clones get a size class; other rows say once, few or many, or leave the size out.

TRBD1	TRBV19	TRBJ1-5	.	CASSIDRGSGNQPQHF	TGTGCCAGTAGTATAGACAGGGGGTCGGGTAATCAGCCCCAGCATTTT
.	TRBV20-1	TRBJ1-1	few	CSAREGINTEAFF	TGCAGTGCTAGAGAGGGCATAAACACTGAAGCTTTCTTT
TRBD1	TRBV12-3/TRBV12-4	TRBJ1-5	few	CASKPGQGFDQPQHF	TGTGCCAGCAAACCGGGACAGGGTTTTGATCAGCCCCAGCATTTT
TRBD1	TRBV10-3	TRBJ1-1	few	CATYTGTGGTEAFF	TGTGCCACCTACACCGGGACAGGGGGCACTGAAGCTTTCTTT
.	TRBV9	TRBJ1-2	many	CASVAPNYGYTF	TGTGCCAGCGTGGCACCAAACTATGGCTACACCTTC
.	TRBV6-6	TRBJ1-5	few	CASSEVGAGQPQHF	TGTGCCAGCAGTGAAGTGGGGGCGGGCCAGCCCCAGCATTTT
.	TRBV5-1	TRBJ1-1	.	CASSAPDGETEAFF	TGCGCCAGCAGCGCCCCCGACGGGGAGACTGAAGCTTTCTTT
.	TRBV7-9	TRBJ2-7	few	CASSLGFGTGTYEQYF	TGTGCCAGCAGCTTAGGGTTCGGGACGGGGACCTACGAGCAGTACTTC
.	TRBV7-9	TRBJ2-7	many	CASSFSGTGRGEQYF	TGTGCCAGCAGCTTCTCCGGGACGGGGCGAGGGGAGCAGTACTTC
.	TRBV29-1	TRBJ1-2	many	CSLGGDSNYGYTF	TGCAGCTTGGGGGGAGATAGTAACTATGGCTACACCTTC
.	TRBV5-1	TRBJ2-2	few	CASSAIREDGELFF	TGCGCCAGCAGCGCCATTAGGGAGGACGGGGAGCTGTTTTTT
.	TRBV7-9	TRBJ1-1	few	CASSRGGSTEAFF	TGTGCCAGCAGCAGGGGGGGAAGCACTGAAGCTTTCTTT
.	TRBV10-3	TRBJ1-2	.	CAISGFWATAQGYTF	TGTGCCATCAGTGGCTTTTGGGCGACGGCCCAAGGCTACACCTTC
TRBD2	TRBV7-9	TRBJ2-7	.	CASSLASGRGYEQYF	TGTGCCAGCAGCTTAGCGAGCGGGAGAGGTTACGAGCAGTACTTC
.	TRBV24-1	TRBJ2-7	.	CATSDIGLAEQYF	TGTGCCACCAGTGATATCGGCCTTGCCGAGCAGTACTTC
TRBD1	TRBV5-1	TRBJ1-3	few	CASSLDRGVGNTIYF	TGCGCCAGCAGCTTGGACAGGGGGGTCGGAAACACCATATATTTT
.	TRBV24-1	TRBJ1-5	many	CATSDRGQNQPQHF	TGTGCCACCAGTGACCGAGGACAGAATCAGCCCCAGCATTTT
TRBD1	TRBV6-1	TRBJ2-1	.	CASSSPRDRGQETQFF	TGTGCCAGCAGTTCCCCCCGGGACAGGGGGCAGGAGACCCAGTTCTTC
.	TRBV2	TRBJ1-1	.	CASRAGTEAFF	TGTGCCAGCAGAGCCGGGACTGAAGCTTTCTTT
TRBD1	TRBV28	TRBJ1-5	.	CASSPPQGVSNQPQHF	TGTGCCAGCAGCCCCCCCCAGGGGGTGAGCAATCAGCCCCAGCATTTT
.	TRBV20-1	TRBJ1-1	.	CSASLDYTEAFF	TGCAGTGCTAGTTTAGATTACACTGAAGCTTTCTTT
.	TRBV20-1	TRBJ1-2	few	CSARGGDGYTF	TGCAGTGCTAGAGGAGGGGATGGCTACACCTTC
TRBD1	TRBV11-2	TRBJ1-1	.	CASSDPMTGSDEAFF	TGTGCCAGCAGTGATCCCATGACAGGGTCCGATGAAGCTTTCTTT
.	TRBV5-6	TRBJ1-2	many	CASSSGMNYGYTF	TGTGCCAGCAGCTCCGGGATGAACTATGGCTACACCTTC
.	TRBV7-9	TRBJ1-6	.	CASSAEGTPNSPLHF	TGTGCCAGCAGCGCTGAGGGTACGCCCAATTCACCCCTCCACTTT
.	TRBV7-3	TRBJ2-7	.	CASSSSGDIYYEQYF	TGTGCCAGCAGCTCCTCAGGGGACATCTACTACGAGCAGTACTTC
.	TRBV6-1	TRBJ1-2	.	CASSEALGRGGYTF	TGTGCCAGCAGTGAAGCGCTGGGGCGAGGCGGCTACACCTTC
TRBD2	TRBV20-1	TRBJ2-7	few	CSARVPSGIGYEQYF	TGCAGTGCTAGAGTTCCGAGCGGGATCGGATACGAGCAGTACTTC
.	TRBV7-9	TRBJ1-4	.	CASSLSTGTSVTEKLFF	TGTGCCAGCAGCCTAAGCACCGGGACTAGCGTCACCGAAAAACTGTTTTTT
.	TRBV24-1	TRBJ1-2	many	CATSDPMTEFYGYTF	TGTGCCACCAGTGATCCTATGACAGAATTCTATGGCTACACCTTC
.	TRBV11-2	TRBJ1-6	.	CASSRTGNPPLHF	TGTGCCAGCAGCCGAACAGGGAATCCACCCCTCCACTTT
TRBD2	TRBV7-2	TRBJ2-7	few	CASSYSTTSGATYEQYF	TGTGCCAGCAGTTACTCGACGACTAGCGGGGCAACCTACGAGCAGTACTTC
.	TRBV11-2	TRBJ2-6	once	CASSLGQVRAGANVLTF	TGTGCCAGCAGCTTGGGACAAGTGAGGGCTGGGGCCAACGTCCTGACTTTC
TRBD1	TRBV9	TRBJ1-2	.	CASSVTGGADYGYTF	TGTGCCAGCAGCGTGACAGGGGGCGCGGACTATGGCTACACCTTC
.	TRBV10-3	TRBJ1-1	many	CAILGAGNTEAFF	TGTGCCATCTTAGGGGCCGGAAACACTGAAGCTTTCTTT
.	TRBV7-3	TRBJ1-6	many	CASSLMGGPPLHF	TGTGCCAGCAGCTTAATGGGGGGCCCACCCCTCCACTTT
TRBD1	TRBV29-1	TRBJ1-3	many	CSVEDRAGTAGNTIYF	TGCAGCGTTGAAGATCGGGCCGGGACAGCTGGAAACACCATATATTTT
.	TRBV5-1	TRBJ2-7	few	CASSPLRDEQYF	TGCGCCAGCAGCCCCCTCCGGGACGAGCAGTACTTC
.	TRBV7-2	TRBJ2-2	few	CASSLSGGNTGELFF	TGTGCCAGCAGCCTTAGCGGCGGGAACACCGGGGAGCTGTTTTTT
TRBD1	TRBV28	TRBJ1-2	.	CASGQGRYGYTF	TGTGCCAGCGGACAGGGGCGCTATGGCTACACCTTC
.	TRBV7-3	TRBJ1-3	.	CASRTPDFFQGTGNTIYF	TGTGCCAGCAGAACCCCCGATTTCTTCCAGGGCACTGGAAACACCATATATTTT
.	TRBV6-6	TRBJ1-1	.	CASSYRAELNTEAFF	TGTGCCAGCAGTTACCGGGCAGAACTGAACACTGAAGCTTTCTTT
TRBD2	TRBV19	TRBJ2-2	.	CASSIGLAGGPSGELFF	TGTGCCAGTAGTATAGGACTAGCGGGAGGGCCCTCCGGGGAGCTGTTTTTT
TRBD1	TRBV7-9	TRBJ2-2	many	CASSQSGTGVSGELFF	TGTGCCAGCAGCCAATCCGGGACAGGGGTTTCGGGGGAGCTGTTTTTT
TRBD1	TRBV10-2	TRBJ1-1	.	CASSAPTGTGSNTEAFF	TGCGCCAGCAGTGCCCCTACCGGGACAGGGTCGAACACTGAAGCTTTCTTT
TRBD1	TRBV15	TRBJ1-4	many	CATSTGTGLEKLFF	TGTGCCACCAGTACCGGGACAGGGCTTGAAAAACTGTTTTTT
.	TRBV5-1	TRBJ2-2	few	CASSQVEQNTGELFF	TGCGCCAGCAGCCAAGTGGAACAGAACACCGGGGAGCTGTTTTTT
TRBD1	TRBV24-1	TRBJ2-7	once	CATSDARTGGEVEKQYF	TGTGCCACCAGTGACGCAAGGACAGGGGGCGAAGTCGAGAAGCAGTACTTC
TRBD2	TRBV9	TRBJ2-2	.	CASSAAGGNTGELFF	TGTGCCAGCAGTGCAGCGGGGGGGAACACCGGGGAGCTGTTTTTT
.	TRBV29-1	TRBJ2-7	many	CSVVSRESYEQYF	TGCAGCGTTGTATCCAGAGAGTCCTACGAGCAGTACTTC
.	TRBV25-1	TRBJ1-5	.	CASSQVVGGGNQPQHF	TGTGCCAGCAGCCAAGTGGTTGGAGGGGGCAATCAGCCCCAGCATTTT
.	TRBV29-1	TRBJ1-3	once	CSTGAGVYYTIYF	TGCAGCACCGGGGCGGGGGTCTACTACACCATATATTTT
TRBD1	TRBV7-2	TRBJ1-2	many	CAGGGQGAHGYTF	TGTGCCGGGGGGGGACAGGGGGCACATGGCTACACCTTC
TRBD1	TRBV2	TRBJ2-5	.	CASSEAGQGIQYF	TGTGCCAGCAGTGAAGCGGGACAGGGGATCCAGTACTTC
.	TRBV7-2	TRBJ1-2	few	CASRRAGQPYGYTF	TGTGCCAGCAGACGCGCCGGACAGCCCTATGGCTACACCTTC
.	TRBV20-1	TRBJ1-5	.	CSSPGGAGQPQHF	TGCTCATCACCTGGGGGCGCAGGGCAGCCCCAGCATTTT